This TCR beta chain was retrieved from a study of CD8+ T cells in alopecia areata. Study-level results: The study found higher clonality in lesional than normal scalp, especially in alopecia totalis/universalis.

Following extraction, RNA underwent reverse transcription to cDNA, which served as the sequencing template. Using immunoSEQ multiplex PCR, the repertoire was profiled, and TCRdb retains in-frame clones only, with some absent. The sample has more than 95,000 clones, around 50% seen once. The sample holds one count of this clone. The antigen is unknown. The CDR3 consists of 11 residues. Looked up from germline, CDR1 is SGHAT and CDR2 is FQNNGV. After removal of 5 bases from V and 10 bases from J, the junction contained 3 bases not matched to a gene. The chain uses TRBV11-2 and TRBJ2-5, with 8 nucleotides matching TRBD2. The sample taken for sequencing was NKG2D-low CD8+ T cells sorted from blood. The TCR originated in a human donor with alopecia areata. The CDR3 DNA follows: TGTGCCAGCAGCCCCGGGGGGGGCCAGTACTTC. Its translation: CASSPGGGQYF.